This record concerns one TCR beta chain sequence. The clone's antigen remains unknown. No much larger clone is present one base from it, and per-base qualities are unavailable. The data stem from a study of cytomegalovirus exposure and HLA in healthy donors (dated by TCRdb to about 2017). Regarding the research as a whole: According to an earlier analysis of 550 to 750 of the donors, about 179 million T cells yielded 90 million to 130 million unique TCR beta sequences and around 300 Gb of sequence data. About 300 gigabases of sequencing data and approximately 93 million unique TCR sequences were included in an early release covering around 600 HLA-typed donors. The genetic ancestry cluster associated with self-reported Caucasian donors included 65% to 90% of the 398 genotyped donors. The study was designed to test whether signatures of past pathogen exposure could be identified by cataloging public T cell receptors. The T cell repertoires of several hundred subjects were profiled by immunosequencing and related to cytomegalovirus serostatus. In addition to the first cohort of 666 subjects, a separate validation cohort of about 120 different subjects was used. High-throughput TCR immunosequencing, statistical association of individual TCRs with disease status, and machine learning were combined to predict cytomegalovirus infection status. A later analysis re-examined previously published TCR beta repertoires from around 670 donors and added high-resolution HLA genotyping to investigate patterns of TCR occurrence. Rather than drawing on any new phenotypic data, the later analysis identified candidate immune exposures from TCR beta sequences and the way those sequences occurred across donors. An earlier analysis of 587 of the donors applied high-throughput TCR beta sequencing to assess whether each TCR beta V gene segment acted as functional or pseudogenic. Donor age, sex, ethnicity and CMV serostatus were compiled together with the repertoire data. A later genetic analysis took genome-wide SNP genotypes for about three fifths of the roughly 700 donors and used that subset as a discovery cohort. All discovery cohort repertoires had been generated using a single sequencing platform. HLA typing covered class I and class II loci at four-digit resolution. Typing coverage differed by locus: A, B, C, DRB1 and DQB1 were typed in roughly 620-630 donors, DQA1 in around 500, DPA1 in roughly 590, and DPB1 in just under 490. Four or five DR-DQ haplotypes were handled as single units for association and clustering because linkage in the cohort was strong. On average, roughly 240,000 unique TCR beta nucleotide sequences were sequenced per donor among more than 350 genotyped donors of the cohort, with 15% to 20% of those sequences being non-productive.

The paper's findings and limits, for the study overall: According to a later genetic analysis, donors in an Asian-associated ancestry cluster had fewer N-insertions in productive TCRs than the approximately 650-donor mean. A later analysis associated 16,951 TCR beta sequences with specific HLA alleles at a false discovery rate of 0.05. The only immune exposure information available for the cohort was CMV serostatus. According to a later analysis, parvovirus B19, influenza, CMV and Epstein-Barr virus appeared linked to several top co-occurrence clusters. The earlier analysis of 450 to 700 of the donors excluded some 15 rarely observed V segments, including chromosome 9 orphons, because counts were too low. Broadly in line with IMGT annotations, most TCR beta V segments showed up in productive rearrangements about 87% or about 30% of the time in an earlier analysis of under 700 of the donors. Linkage disequilibrium might explain the correlated functional status among segregating V segments, but an unknown experimental factor could not be ruled out. Compared with equally common non-associated chains, HLA-associated TCR beta chains in a later analysis were more clonally expanded and had lower generation probabilities. The presence/absence analyses assumed that sequencing depth was roughly uniform across donors, and that assumption may not be true. Across donors, most TCR sequences were observed very rarely, whereas some public TCRs were present in many individuals. The 87-base-pair reads could not distinguish some IMGT-functional V segments, including TRBV6-2 and TRBV6-3, so those segments were excluded. The sequencing pipeline was judged likely to have produced a cluster of highly shared sequence variants as a technical artifact. According to a later analysis, TCR association rates differed among HLA loci, with DRB1 alleles showing the most associated TCRs and HLA-C alleles showing the fewest. The authors suggested that the approach could potentially be generalized to other disease states and immunological phenotypes. When HLA alleles, especially DR and DQ, strongly co-occurred, attributing TCR associations to individual alleles was difficult. This cohort had only TCR beta chains sequenced, and the lack of alpha or paired-chain data limited which features could be detected. In a later genetic analysis, a missense DCLRE1C variant was associated with V-gene and J-gene trimming of TCR beta chains, and the association was replicated in an independent cohort. According to a later analysis, most CMV-associated TCR beta chains appeared to be HLA-restricted, and the HLA associations seemed to be driven largely by CMV exposure. Because HLA typing was unavailable for some donors at each locus, only the typed subset was used in association tests. In vitro tests confirmed that a few of the cytomegalovirus-associated TCR beta chains recognize cytomegalovirus antigens. The study gave a list of some 150 TCR beta chains associated with cytomegalovirus. The classifier was reported to diagnose cytomegalovirus status with high specificity and sensitivity in both the original cohort and the validation cohort. A further reported finding was that TCR beta sequences accurately predicted the HLA-A and HLA-B alleles for most subjects in the first cohort.

In total, roughly 670 healthy bone marrow donors made up the cohort. All cohort members were sampled while nominally healthy, although unrecorded immune exposures were likely present. The donor was CMV seronegative and belonged to the group of more than 300 seronegative cohort members. A peripheral blood sample was collected from each donor, and TCR beta sequencing was performed on peripheral blood mononuclear cells. Genomic DNA was extracted from the blood cell samples with the Qiagen DNeasy Blood Extraction Kit. The CDR3 goes from the cysteine to the phenylalanine over 14 residues. CDR3 DNA is the only sequence kept; it has 42 bases, read in frame from the first base. CDR1 and CDR2 (MNHEY, SVGAGI) derive from the germline V gene. V drops 2 bases and J drops 6 bases, leaving 14 bases in between. Receptors were amplified or captured by the immunoSEQ multiplex PCR assay. For the multiplex PCR, a mixture combining 60 forward primers for TCR Vbeta segments and 13 reverse primers for TCR Jbeta segments was used. The CDR3 region of rearranged TCR beta genes was amplified from genomic DNA by a multiplex PCR assay. The Illumina HiSeq System was used to sequence the amplified TCR beta libraries as 87-base-pair reads. On the study's bioinformatics: In a later analysis, 80 million or so unique TCR beta chains were counted across the approximately 670 repertoires, and roughly 9.9 million of these chains were shared by at least two donors. Raw reads were error-corrected and collapsed into unique sequences with a nearest-neighbor algorithm that merged closely related sequences to remove PCR and sequencing errors. V, D and J gene segments were assigned by aligning CDR3 sequences to IMGT reference sequences. For a sequence to be retained, a match of at least six nucleotides to both a V gene segment and a J gene segment was required. Rearrangements were called productive when the CDR3 lacked stop codons and stayed in frame with V and J; all others were non-productive. Following IMGT convention, CDR3 was defined as the stretch from the second conserved V-encoded cysteine to the conserved J-encoded phenylalanine. In an earlier analysis of 587 of the donors, sequences lacking an unambiguous match to a single V gene segment were excluded. An earlier analysis of 587 of the donors called V segments functional above 56.7% productive rearrangements and segregating when the between-donor standard deviation exceeded 5%. A statistical classification framework was built for diagnosing cytomegalovirus status from the catalog of TCR beta chain sequences. V and J gene assignment, in a later analysis, came from comparing TCR nucleotide sequences with IMGT/GENE-DB human TR gene sequences. The TCRdist pipeline was used in a later analysis to assign CDR3 sequences and most-parsimonious VDJ recombination scenarios. In a later analysis, each TCR beta chain was defined by its CDR3 amino acid sequence together with its V-gene family, and reads lacking a unique V-gene family were excluded. To address suspected cross-contamination and a sequencing artifact, a later analysis removed 550 to 750 highly shared, low-generation-probability nucleotide sequences. A later analysis calculated a clonal expansion index for each public chain from normalized within-repertoire ranks of inferred template counts. In a later analysis, generation probabilities were computed using a VDJ recombination model fitted to out-of-frame rearrangements, and the results were checked against IGoR. A later analysis scored TCR-TCR, TCR-HLA and TCR-CMV co-occurrence with hypergeometric tests, applying a repertoire-size bias correction to TCR pairs. In a later analysis, false discovery rates were estimated by permuting HLA or CMV assignments 20 times. In a later analysis, co-occurring TCRs were grouped using DBSCAN, with TCRdist sequence similarity added in when clustering inside HLA-allele-positive subsets. Repertoires with fewer than 30,000 or more than 120,000 public chains, plus five repertoires with anomalous nucleotide sharing, were excluded from co-occurrence clustering. TCRdb re-hosts the immuneACCESS table, in-frame sequences only. Its copies lack some clones; in the studies checked, an unresolved V gene accounts for under half of them, and the cause for the rest is not known. V, J and clone size are taken as reported in that table, and D and trimming were inferred from the DNA itself. The sample table lists around 190,000 clones, roughly 80% of them with a count of one. Just under 3% of the sample rests with the top ten.

Recombination joined TRBV6-5 with TRBJ2-7; perhaps TRBD2 is the D gene, with 5 bases matching. The TCR sequence derives from a woman in her twenties or thirties in good health and CMV-seronegative. The sample comprised PBMCs. The CDR3 corresponds to CASSYGGLACEQYF. The nucleotide sequence reads as follows: TGTGCCAGCAGTTACGGAGGTCTGGCGTGCGAGCAGTACTTC.